This TCR beta chain was sequenced for a study of cytomegalovirus exposure and HLA in healthy donors. The study's findings and limits: The classifier, whose performance was assessed in both the original and validation cohorts, reportedly diagnosed cytomegalovirus status with high specificity and sensitivity.

60 Vbeta and 13 Jbeta primers were used in PCR. Clones were read by immunoSEQ multiplex PCR, and TCRdb kept only the in-frame ones, dropping some. The sample totals approximately 120,000 clones. A word on this clone: Its antigen is still unknown.

Sequencing was performed on PBMCs. The clonotype originates from a man younger than 30 in good health and CMV-seronegative.

For the CDR3, the DNA is TGTGCCATCAGTGAGTCAGGAGCCGGGCGCCGGGATACCGGGGAGCTGTTTTTT. Translating gives CAISESGAGRRDTGELFF. The rearrangement joins TRBV10-3 to TRBJ2-2, with a possible D match to TRBD2 (5 bases). Looked up from germline, CDR1 is ENHRY and CDR2 is SYGVKD. The CDR3 is made up of 18 amino acids. V lost 0 bases and J 5 bases, leaving 19 bases between the germline ends.